One TCR delta chain is described in this entry. Its cognate antigen is unknown. The CDR3 has 20 residues. Germline V gene lookup returns CDR1 TSWWSYY and CDR2 QGS. J gave up 0 bases and V 1 base, and 11 bases lay outside the gene matches. The data originate from a study of Vδ1+ human thymocytes. General observations from the study: Highly polyclonal TRG and TRD repertoires with Gaussian CDR3 length distributions appeared in thymus. Many TRG clonotypes were shared between donors; TRD repertoires were essentially private. Unlike peripheral blood Vdelta1+ controls, thymic delta-chain sequences included roughly 22% Vdelta2 and few Vdelta3.

Thymocytes were sorted as CD3+ TCRVdelta1+ TCRVdelta2- after alphabeta T cell depletion. Extracted RNA was reverse transcribed into cDNA. Pooled V-gene forward primers with one constant-region reverse primer generated the CDR3 amplicons by multiplex PCR. TCRdb re-called the multiplex PCR reads via CATT. This table holds about 25,000 delta-chain clones, approximately 30% found once. V usage is TRDV1 and J usage is TRDJ1; 13 nucleotides match TRDD3. This receptor was identified in a boy in the first two years of life who had congenital heart surgery. Sequencing was carried out using Vdelta1+ gamma-delta thymocytes from the thymus. Subset indicated: FACS-sorted CD3+ TCRalphabeta- TCRVdelta1+ TCRVdelta2- thymocytes. CDR3 protein: CALGEPHGLGDTKYTDKLIF. CDR3 in DNA: TGTGCTCTTGGGGAACCCCACGGACTGGGGGATACGAAGTACACCGATAAACTCATCTTT.